What follows is one T cell receptor beta chain and its context. This clonotype was detected many times. The antigen it binds to is not known. Base qualities are not recorded, but no much larger clone differs from it by a single base. Sequencing relied on an Illumina HiSeq 1500. TCRdb reprocessing: public reads trimmed at Q25 with fastp, clones called with MiXCR, in-frame beta chains kept. Each CDR3 protein appears once, grouped with its most common genes and DNA. The sample table records about 180,000 distinct CDR3 sequences; around 15% of these occur just once. The leading ten clones occupy more than 20% of the sample. At the junction V is shortened by 7 bases and J by 5 bases, with 11 bases in between. Counted from cysteine to phenylalanine, this CDR3 has 12 amino acids. The CDR3 DNA has 36 bases and is translated from base 1. CDR1 and CDR2, looked up from the germline V gene, are SGHTA and FQGNSA.

The sample comes from a study of T cell repertoires in cytomegalovirus infection (dated by TCRdb to about 2019). Background for the entire study: The HLA type of each donor mattered for the analysis, because public TCR beta signatures pointed to carriage of CMV infection along with the matching HLA type.

The full study reports these points: Cumulative frequency of public TCR beta family members discriminated carriers of CMV infection plus the relevant HLA type in this cohort and an independent roughly 320-donor cohort. In the ex vivo response, HLA-C-restricted CMV-specific TCR beta clonotypes were dominant, and in two of eight donors the single most frequent clonotype came from this HLA-C-restricted group.

The clonotype was recovered from a human donor in good health (CMV status not recorded). Some clones in this sample may be carry-over from other donors' samples. Sequenced sample: PBMCs. This chain is built from TRBV7-2 and TRBJ1-2; the D gene remains uncertain. DNA sequence: TGTGCCAGCAACGAGGGAGGGTATGGCTACACCTTC. Translated, it gives CASNEGGYGYTF. Reference TRBV7-2 and TRBJ1-2 genes cover what lies past the CDR3, so the full variable domain is GAGVSQSPSNKVTEKGKDVELRCDPISGHTALYWYRQSLGQGLEFLIYFQGNSAPDKSGLPSDRFSAERTGGSVSTLTIQRTQQEDSAVYLCASNEGGYGYTFGSGTRLTVV.